Reported below is one TCR beta chain. Its antigen is unknown. With 60 Vbeta and 13 Jbeta primers, the PCR was carried out. Libraries were prepared by immunoSEQ multiplex PCR; TCRdb keeps only in-frame clonotypes and omits some of them. This table has 150,000 to 200,000 clones, around 74% appearing once. J lost 1 base, V lost 1 base, and 4 bases had no gene match. CDR1 SGHRS and CDR2 YFSETQ come from the germline V gene. This CDR3 has 16 amino acids. The data derive from a study of cytomegalovirus exposure and HLA in healthy donors. General observations from the study: What was likely a sequencing artifact was a cluster of highly shared sequence variants. It has been reported that TCR beta sequences accurately predicted the HLA-A and HLA-B alleles of most subjects. The study found most TCR sequences rare, yet found some public TCRs in many donors.

This receptor was obtained from a female donor in good health and CMV-seronegative. The sequenced sample was PBMCs. The chain recombines TRBV5-1 with TRBJ2-2; TRBD1 matches at 7 bases. CDR3 loop: CASSLTTGVNTGELFF. The CDR3 DNA reads TGCGCCAGCAGCTTGACAACAGGGGTGAACACCGGGGAGCTGTTTTTT.